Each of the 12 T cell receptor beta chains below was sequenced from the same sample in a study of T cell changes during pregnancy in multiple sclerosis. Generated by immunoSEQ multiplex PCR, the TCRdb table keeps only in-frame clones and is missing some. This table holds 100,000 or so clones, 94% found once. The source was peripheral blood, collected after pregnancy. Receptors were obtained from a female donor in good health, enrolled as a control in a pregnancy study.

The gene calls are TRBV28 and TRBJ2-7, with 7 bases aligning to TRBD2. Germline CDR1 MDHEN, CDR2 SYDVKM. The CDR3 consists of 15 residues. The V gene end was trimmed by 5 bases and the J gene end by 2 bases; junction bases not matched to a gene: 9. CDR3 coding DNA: TGTGCCAGCAGTCCCCTGGGCGGGAGCCCCTACGAGCAGTACTTC. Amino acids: CASSPLGGSPYEQYF.

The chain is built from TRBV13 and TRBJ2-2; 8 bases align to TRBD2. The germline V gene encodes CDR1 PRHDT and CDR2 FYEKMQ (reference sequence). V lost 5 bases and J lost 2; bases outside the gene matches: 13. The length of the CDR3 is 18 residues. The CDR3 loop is CASSRRGISGRNTGELFF. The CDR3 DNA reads TGTGCCAGCAGCCGTCGAGGTATAAGCGGGAGAAACACCGGGGAGCTGTTTTTT.

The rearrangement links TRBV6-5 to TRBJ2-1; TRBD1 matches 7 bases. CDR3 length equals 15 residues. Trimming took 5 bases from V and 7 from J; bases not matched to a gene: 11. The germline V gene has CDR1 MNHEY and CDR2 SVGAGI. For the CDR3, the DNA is TGTGCCAGCAGTCCCGGCGAAGGGGGCTTGAATGAGCAGTTCTTC. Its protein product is CASSPGEGGLNEQFF.

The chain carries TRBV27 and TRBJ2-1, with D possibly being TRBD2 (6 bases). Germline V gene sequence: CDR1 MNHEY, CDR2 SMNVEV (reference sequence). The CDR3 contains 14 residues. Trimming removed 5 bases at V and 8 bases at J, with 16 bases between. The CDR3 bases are TGTGCCAGCAGTCCCTCGACTAGTTTGGATGAGCAGTTCTTC. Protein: CASSPSTSLDEQFF.

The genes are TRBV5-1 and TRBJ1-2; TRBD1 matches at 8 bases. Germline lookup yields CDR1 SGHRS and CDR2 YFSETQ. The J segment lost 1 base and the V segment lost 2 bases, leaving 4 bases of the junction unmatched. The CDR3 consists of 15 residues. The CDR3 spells CASSFAGGFNYGYTF. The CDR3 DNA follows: TGCGCCAGCAGCTTTGCAGGGGGCTTTAACTATGGCTACACCTTC.

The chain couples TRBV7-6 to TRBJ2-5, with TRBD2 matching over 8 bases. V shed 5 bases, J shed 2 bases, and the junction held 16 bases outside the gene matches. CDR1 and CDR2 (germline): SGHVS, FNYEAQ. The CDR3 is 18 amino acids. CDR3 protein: CASSPEDMGIAGQETQYF. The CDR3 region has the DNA TGTGCCAGCAGCCCAGAGGACATGGGGATAGCGGGGCAAGAGACCCAGTACTTC. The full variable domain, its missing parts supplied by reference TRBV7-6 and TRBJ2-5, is GAGVSQSPRYKVTKRGQDVALRCDPISGHVSLYWYRQALGQGPEFLTYFNYEAQQDKSGLPNDRFSAERPEGSISTLTIQRTEQRDSAMYRCASSPEDMGIAGQETQYFGPGTRLLVL.

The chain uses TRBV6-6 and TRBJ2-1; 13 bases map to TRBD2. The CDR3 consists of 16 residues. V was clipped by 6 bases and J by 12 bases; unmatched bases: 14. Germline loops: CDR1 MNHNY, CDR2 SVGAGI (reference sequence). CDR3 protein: CASSERLAGGSEGQFF. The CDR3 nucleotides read TGTGCCAGCAGCGAACGACTAGCGGGAGGCTCCGAGGGGCAGTTCTTC.

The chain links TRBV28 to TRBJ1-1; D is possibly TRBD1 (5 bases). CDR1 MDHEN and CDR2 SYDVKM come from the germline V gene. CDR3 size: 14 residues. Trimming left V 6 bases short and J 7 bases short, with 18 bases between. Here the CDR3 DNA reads TGTGCCAGCAGCTTCGCGGGGGTTTACGGTGAAGCTTTCTTT. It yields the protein CASSFAGVYGEAFF. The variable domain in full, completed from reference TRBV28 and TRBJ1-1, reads DVKVTQSSRYLVKRTGEKVFLECVQDMDHENMFWYRQDPGLGLRLIYFSYDVKMKEKGDIPEGYSVSREKKERFSLILESASTNQTSMYLCASSFAGVYGEAFFGQGTRLTVV.

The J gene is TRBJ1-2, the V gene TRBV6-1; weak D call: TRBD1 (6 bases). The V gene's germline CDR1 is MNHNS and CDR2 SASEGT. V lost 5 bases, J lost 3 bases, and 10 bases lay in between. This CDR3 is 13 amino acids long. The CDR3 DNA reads TGTGCCAGCAGTTTTACAGGGTACTATGGCTACACCTTC. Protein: CASSFTGYYGYTF.

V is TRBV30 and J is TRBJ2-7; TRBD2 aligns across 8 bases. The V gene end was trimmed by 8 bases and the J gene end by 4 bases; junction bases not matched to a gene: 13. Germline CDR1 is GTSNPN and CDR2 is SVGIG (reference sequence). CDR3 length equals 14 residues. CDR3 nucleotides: TGTGCCCTCTCAACGGGAGGGCCAAAGTACGAGCAGTACTTC. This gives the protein CALSTGGPKYEQYF.

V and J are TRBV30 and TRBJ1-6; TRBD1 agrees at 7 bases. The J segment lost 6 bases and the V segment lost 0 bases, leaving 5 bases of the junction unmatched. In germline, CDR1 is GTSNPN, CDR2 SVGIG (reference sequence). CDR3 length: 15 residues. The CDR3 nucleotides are TGTGCCTGGAGTGTACTGGGACAGATTAATTCACCCCTCCACTTT. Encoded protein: CAWSVLGQINSPLHF.

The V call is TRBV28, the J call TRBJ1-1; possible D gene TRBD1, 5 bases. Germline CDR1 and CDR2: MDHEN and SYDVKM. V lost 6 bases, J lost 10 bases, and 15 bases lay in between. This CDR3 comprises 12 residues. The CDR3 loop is CASRTTRVLAFF. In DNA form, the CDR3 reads TGTGCCAGCAGGACAACCAGGGTTTTAGCTTTCTTT. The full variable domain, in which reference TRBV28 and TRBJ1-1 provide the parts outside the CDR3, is DVKVTQSSRYLVKRTGEKVFLECVQDMDHENMFWYRQDPGLGLRLIYFSYDVKMKEKGDIPEGYSVSREKKERFSLILESASTNQTSMYLCASRTTRVLAFFGQGTRLTVV.